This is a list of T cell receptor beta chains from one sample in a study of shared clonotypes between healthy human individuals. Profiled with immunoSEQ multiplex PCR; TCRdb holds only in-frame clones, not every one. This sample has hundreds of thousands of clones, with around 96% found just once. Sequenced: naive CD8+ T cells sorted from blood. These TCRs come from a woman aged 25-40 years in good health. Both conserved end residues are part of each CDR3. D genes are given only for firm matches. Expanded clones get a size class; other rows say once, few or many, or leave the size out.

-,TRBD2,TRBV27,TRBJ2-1,CASTASGTSVYNEQFF,TGTGCCAGCACCGCCTCCGGGACTAGCGTTTACAATGAGCAGTTCTTC
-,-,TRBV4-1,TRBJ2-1,CASSQSRRGGNNEQFF,TGCGCCAGCAGTCAAAGCCGGAGAGGGGGAAACAATGAGCAGTTCTTC
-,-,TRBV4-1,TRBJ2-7,CASSQEGLGRSYEQYF,TGCGCCAGCAGCCAAGAAGGGTTGGGCAGATCCTACGAGCAGTACTTC
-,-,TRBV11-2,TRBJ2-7,CASSLFLGPSYEQYF,TGTGCCAGCAGCTTATTTTTGGGACCCTCCTACGAGCAGTACTTC
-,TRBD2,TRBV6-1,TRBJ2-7,CASSVLREVFDEQYF,TGTGCCAGCAGTGTTTTGCGGGAGGTTTTTGACGAGCAGTACTTC
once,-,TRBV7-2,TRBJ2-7,CASSLVESSYEQYF,TGTGCCAGCAGCTTAGTGGAGAGCTCCTACGAGCAGTACTTC
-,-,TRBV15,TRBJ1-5,CATRPGTENQPQHF,TGTGCCACCAGGCCTGGGACGGAGAATCAGCCCCAGCATTTT
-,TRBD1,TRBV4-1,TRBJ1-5,CASSEMGQGNQPQHF,TGCGCCAGCAGCGAAATGGGACAGGGGAATCAGCCCCAGCATTTT
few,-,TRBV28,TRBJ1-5,CASSYPREGVLPQHF,TGTGCCAGCAGTTACCCCCGGGAGGGGGTCCTACCCCAGCATTTT
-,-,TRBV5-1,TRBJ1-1,CASSLERGWDTEAFF,TGCGCCAGCAGCTTGGAGAGGGGGTGGGACACTGAAGCTTTCTTT
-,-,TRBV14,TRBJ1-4,CASSQWRSRTVNEKLFF,TGTGCCAGCAGCCAATGGAGGTCCCGGACAGTTAATGAAAAACTGTTTTTT
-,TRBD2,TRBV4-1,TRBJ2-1,CASSLHGAGRGSPYNEQFF,TGCGCCAGCAGCCTCCACGGGGCAGGCCGCGGGAGTCCCTACAATGAGCAGTTCTTC
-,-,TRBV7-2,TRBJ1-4,CASSARFPDRPNEKLFF,TGTGCCAGCAGCGCCAGATTTCCGGACAGACCTAATGAAAAACTGTTTTTT
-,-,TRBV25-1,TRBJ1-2,CASSDIGMGGYTF,TGTGCCAGCAGTGACATAGGGATGGGTGGCTACACCTTC
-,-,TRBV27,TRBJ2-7,CASSSETPGRNAQYF,TGTGCCAGCAGCTCCGAAACACCGGGACGCAATGCGCAGTACTTC
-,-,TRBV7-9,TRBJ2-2,CASSLTASTGELFF,TGTGCCAGCAGCTTAACAGCGTCAACCGGGGAGCTGTTTTTT
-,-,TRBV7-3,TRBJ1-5,CASSLNPNQPQHF,TGTGCCAGCAGCTTAAATCCCAATCAGCCCCAGCATTTT
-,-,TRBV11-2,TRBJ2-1,CASSSSESSYNEQFF,TGTGCCAGCAGCTCTAGCGAAAGCTCCTACAATGAGCAGTTCTTC
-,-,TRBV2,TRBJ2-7,CASSGLQGIHEQYF,TGTGCCAGCAGTGGGTTACAGGGAATCCACGAGCAGTACTTC
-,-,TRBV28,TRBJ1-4,CASRDTGFATNEKLFF,TGTGCCAGCAGGGATACAGGGTTCGCAACTAATGAAAAACTGTTTTTT
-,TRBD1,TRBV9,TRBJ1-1,CASSVASVDRGMEAFF,TGTGCCAGCAGCGTAGCTTCGGTGGACAGGGGAATGGAAGCTTTCTTT
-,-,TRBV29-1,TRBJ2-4,CSVYRDENIQYF,TGCAGCGTCTACAGGGATGAAAACATTCAGTACTTC
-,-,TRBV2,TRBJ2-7,CASSEGYEQYF,TGTGCCAGCAGTGAAGGCTACGAGCAGTACTTC
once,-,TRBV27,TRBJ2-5,CASSPLNQETQYF,TGTGCCAGCAGTCCCCTTAACCAAGAGACCCAGTACTTC
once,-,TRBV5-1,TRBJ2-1,CASSLSHTLYNEQFF,TGCGCCAGCAGCTTGTCTCACACGCTCTACAATGAGCAGTTCTTC
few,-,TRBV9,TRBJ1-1,CASSLGGLSEAFF,TGTGCCAGCAGTTTGGGCGGCCTCAGTGAAGCTTTCTTT